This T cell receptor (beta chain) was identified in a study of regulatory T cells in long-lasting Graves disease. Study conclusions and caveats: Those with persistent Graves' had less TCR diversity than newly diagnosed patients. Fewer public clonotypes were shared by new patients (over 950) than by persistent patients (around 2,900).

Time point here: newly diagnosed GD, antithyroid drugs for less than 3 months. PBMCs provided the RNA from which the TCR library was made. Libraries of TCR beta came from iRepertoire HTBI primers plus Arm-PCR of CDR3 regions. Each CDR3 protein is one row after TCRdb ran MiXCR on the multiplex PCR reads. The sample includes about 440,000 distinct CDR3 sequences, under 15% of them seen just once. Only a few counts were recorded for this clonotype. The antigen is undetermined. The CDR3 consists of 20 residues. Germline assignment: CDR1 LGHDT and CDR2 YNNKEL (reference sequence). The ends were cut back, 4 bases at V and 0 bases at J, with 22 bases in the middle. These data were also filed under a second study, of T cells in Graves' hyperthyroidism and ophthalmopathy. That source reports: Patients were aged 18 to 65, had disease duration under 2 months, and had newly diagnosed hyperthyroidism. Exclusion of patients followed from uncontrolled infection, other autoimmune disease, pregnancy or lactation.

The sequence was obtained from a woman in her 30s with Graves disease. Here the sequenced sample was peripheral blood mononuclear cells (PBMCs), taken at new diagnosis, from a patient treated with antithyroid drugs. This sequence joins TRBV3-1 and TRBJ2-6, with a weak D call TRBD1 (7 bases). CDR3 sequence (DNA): TGTGCCAGCAGCCGCCTCGGGGGTGGCAGGGGGTCCTCTGGGGCCAACGTCCTGACTTTC. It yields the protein CASSRLGGGRGSSGANVLTF.